These T cell receptor beta chains were read from a single sample in a study of T cell changes during pregnancy in multiple sclerosis. Clones were sequenced by immunoSEQ multiplex PCR, and TCRdb holds only the in-frame ones, with some missing. The sample lists roughly 50,000 clones; around 94% were seen once. The starting material was CD4+ T cells from peripheral blood mononuclear cells, obtained in the third trimester of pregnancy. The receptors come from a female donor with multiple sclerosis, enrolled in a pregnancy study. Each CDR3 is given with its conserved first and last residue. A D gene is named only where the DNA matches it firmly. Clone size is given for some rows only: seen once, a few or many times, or a class if the clone is expanded.

clone size	D gene	V gene	J gene	CDR3 DNA	CDR3 protein
-	-	TRBV9	TRBJ1-3	TGTGCCAGCAGCGTAGACGGGTTCTCTGGAAACACCATATATTTT	CASSVDGFSGNTIYF
-	-	TRBV5-1	TRBJ1-1	TGCGCCAGCAGCCACCCTGGAGGGGAACGGAGGACTGAAGCTTTCTTT	CASSHPGGERRTEAFF
-	-	TRBV19	TRBJ2-3	-	CASTSGGLTDTQYF
-	TRBD1	TRBV9	TRBJ1-5	TGTGCCAGCAGCGGGGACAGGGTTCAGCCCCAGCATTTT	CASSGDRVQPQHF
-	TRBD1	TRBV6-1	TRBJ1-5	TGTGCCTCCCGGGACAGGGAGGTTAATCAGCCCCAGCATTTT	CASRDREVNQPQHF
-	TRBD1	TRBV6-5	TRBJ1-5	TGTGCCAGCAGCCCGGACAGGGGTGACCAGCCCCAGCATTTT	CASSPDRGDQPQHF
-	TRBD1	TRBV27	TRBJ2-3	TGTGCCAGCCGGGGACAGGGGGCAGATACGCAGTATTTT	CASRGQGADTQYF
-	-	TRBV7-3	TRBJ1-3	TGTGCCAGCAGCTTAAGAGGCGGGACTGGAAACACCATATATTTT	CASSLRGGTGNTIYF
few	-	TRBV7-9	TRBJ2-1	TGTGCCAGCAGCCCCCGGAGCCAGGGGGAGCAGTTCTTC	CASSPRSQGEQFF
-	-	TRBV18	TRBJ2-7	TGTGCCAGCTCACCGGGCGTTATGGATGACGAGCAGTACTTC	CASSPGVMDDEQYF
-	-	TRBV2	TRBJ1-2	TGTGCCAGCAGTGGGACAGTGATCTATGGCTACACCTTC	CASSGTVIYGYTF
-	TRBD2	TRBV27	TRBJ2-1	TGTGCCAGCAGCCCTTATGGGACTAGCGGGAGGTACAATGAGCAGTTCTTC	CASSPYGTSGRYNEQFF
-	TRBD1	TRBV9	TRBJ2-5	TGTGCCAGCAGCGTAGGCGGGACAGGGTTCGGGGAGACCCAGTACTTC	CASSVGGTGFGETQYF
-	TRBD2	TRBV7-2	TRBJ2-3	TGTGCCAGCAGCCGGGCACTAGCGGGGATCGCAGATACGCAGTATTTT	CASSRALAGIADTQYF
-	-	TRBV4-1	TRBJ2-7	TGCGCCAGCAGCCAAGATAGGGGAAGGTTCGAGCAGTACTTC	CASSQDRGRFEQYF
-	-	TRBV7-2	TRBJ1-5	TGTGCCAGCAGCTTGGACAGCGGCGGGAGCAATCAGCCCCAGCATTTT	CASSLDSGGSNQPQHF
-	TRBD1	TRBV5-6	TRBJ2-1	TGTGCCAGCAGCTTAACGACAGGGTTCCACAATGAGCAGTTCTTC	CASSLTTGFHNEQFF
-	-	TRBV28	TRBJ2-7	TGTGCCAGCGGGGGAAGGTCCGGGGGTGAGCAGTACTTC	CASGGRSGGEQYF
few	-	TRBV5-5	TRBJ2-6	TGTGCCAGCAGCCCGGTCTCCCTCGTATCTGGGGCCAACGTCCTGACTTTC	CASSPVSLVSGANVLTF
-	-	TRBV20-1	TRBJ2-7	TGCAGTGCACTTAAACGTAACGAGCAGTACTTC	CSALKRNEQYF
-	TRBD1	TRBV7-2	TRBJ1-3	TGTGCCAGCAGCCACTTGGACAGGCGCTCTGGAAACACCATATATTTT	CASSHLDRRSGNTIYF
-	-	TRBV15	TRBJ2-5	TGTGCCACCAGCAGAGACTGGGCCGCGGGGCCACAAGAGACCCAGTACTTC	CATSRDWAAGPQETQYF
-	-	TRBV28	TRBJ2-7	TGTGCCAGCAGACGTACAGGGCCCTCCGGTTTGGGGGAGCAGTACTTC	CASRRTGPSGLGEQYF
few	-	TRBV29-1	TRBJ1-4	TGCAGCGTTGAATTTGGGGCGGAAGAAAAACTGTTTTTT	CSVEFGAEEKLFF
few	TRBD1	TRBV6-5	TRBJ1-1	TGTGCCAGCAGTGGCAGGGGGGAAAGAACTGAAGCTTTCTTT	CASSGRGERTEAFF
-	-	TRBV30	TRBJ2-7	TGTGCCTGGAGTGTTTCTTACGACAGTTCCTACGAGCAGTACTTC	CAWSVSYDSSYEQYF
-	TRBD2	TRBV28	TRBJ2-1	TGTGCCAGCAGTTTAAGTCTAGCGGGCTACAATGAGCAGTTCTTC	CASSLSLAGYNEQFF
-	-	TRBV19	TRBJ2-2	TGTGCCAGCGGACTTAGCCGCGAAGGGGAGCTGTTTTTT	CASGLSREGELFF
-	-	TRBV7-2	TRBJ1-2	TGTGCCAGCAGCTTAGGTGGGGGGGATTATGGCTACACCTTC	CASSLGGGDYGYTF
-	TRBD1	TRBV5-1	TRBJ1-2	TGCGCCAGCAGCGACCGGGACAGAGAAACTAACTATGGCTACACCTTC	CASSDRDRETNYGYTF
-	TRBD1	TRBV7-3	TRBJ2-7	TGTGCCAGCAGCGTACGACAGGGGCCCTACGAGCAGTACTTC	CASSVRQGPYEQYF
-	-	TRBV7-8	TRBJ1-2	TGTGCCAGCAGCCCCCGCGTGCAGGGGAACTATGGCTACACCTTC	CASSPRVQGNYGYTF
few	-	TRBV2	TRBJ1-1	TGTGCCAGCAGTGGGGGGGTTGCTGAAGCTTTCTTT	CASSGGVAEAFF
-	-	TRBV5-6	TRBJ2-1	TGTGCCAGCAGCCTGACTACCGTTGAGCAGTTCTTC	CASSLTTVEQFF
once	TRBD2	TRBV4-2	TRBJ2-5	TGTGCCAGCAGTCTAGCGGGAGGGCCGGAAGAGACCCAGTACTTC	CASSLAGGPEETQYF
-	TRBD2	TRBV20-1	TRBJ2-3	TGCAGGGGGGGGGTCACAGATACGCAGTATTTT	CRGGVTDTQYF
-	-	TRBV4-2	TRBJ2-7	TGTGCCAGCAGCCAAGTGACTTATGGCGACGAGCAGTACTTC	CASSQVTYGDEQYF
-	-	TRBV10-1	TRBJ1-5	TGCGCCACCCTACGACAGGATCGTTTAGATCAGCCCCAGCATTTT	CATLRQDRLDQPQHF
-	-	TRBV27	TRBJ2-2	TGTGCCAGCAGTTTTAGCGTGAACACCGGGGAGCTGTTTTTT	CASSFSVNTGELFF
once	TRBD1	TRBV6-6	TRBJ1-3	TGTGCCAGCAGAACCTCCGGGACAGGGTCCGGAAACACCATATATTTT	CASRTSGTGSGNTIYF
-	TRBD1	TRBV6-1	TRBJ2-1	TGTGCCAGCAGTGGCCTTCCGGGACAGGGGACGAATGAGCAGTTCTTC	CASSGLPGQGTNEQFF
-	TRBD1	TRBV4-1	TRBJ2-2	TGCGCCAGCAGCCCCGGACAGGGGGAGGTTAGCGAGCTGTTTTTT	CASSPGQGEVSELFF
-	-	TRBV11-2	TRBJ1-1	TGTGCCAGCAGCCTCCCGTCCCAGGCTGAAGCTTTCTTT	CASSLPSQAEAFF
-	TRBD2	TRBV6-1	TRBJ2-1	TGTGCCAGCAGAGAGGTAGCGGGAGGACCGGATGAGCAGTTCTTC	CASREVAGGPDEQFF
-	-	TRBV5-3	TRBJ2-5	TGTGCCAGAAGCTTAACCGGGCAGGGCCCCCAAGAGACCCAGTACTTC	CARSLTGQGPQETQYF
-	-	TRBV5-1	TRBJ1-1	TGCGCCAGCAGCGTGGGGGGGCTTAACACTGAAGCTTTCTTT	CASSVGGLNTEAFF
-	-	TRBV12-2	TRBJ1-2	TGTGCAAGTCGCTTATCGGTAGAGATCTATGGCTACACCTTC	CASRLSVEIYGYTF
-	TRBD2	TRBV15	TRBJ2-7	TGTGCCACCAGCAGGGGAGTTGGAGCGGGAGCCTCCGAGCAGTACTTC	CATSRGVGAGASEQYF
-	TRBD2	TRBV28	TRBJ2-3	TGTGCCAGCGCCGGGGCTAGCGGGATCCCTAGCACAGATACGCAGTATTTT	CASAGASGIPSTDTQYF
-	TRBD1	TRBV19	TRBJ1-5	TGTGCCAGTAGTATCGGGCAGGGGGGCGATCAGCCCCAGCATTTT	CASSIGQGGDQPQHF
-	-	TRBV5-8	TRBJ2-7	TGTGCCAGCAGCTCCGACATACCCTACGAGCAGTACTTC	CASSSDIPYEQYF
-	-	TRBV30	TRBJ2-1	TGTGCCTGGAGTAGCTCGTATGAGCAGTTCTTC	CAWSSSYEQFF
-	-	TRBV18	TRBJ2-1	TGTGCCAGCTCACTTCGTTATGAGCAGTTCTTC	CASSLRYEQFF
-	TRBD2	TRBV28	TRBJ2-1	TGTGCCAGCAGTCCACCTAGACAGGGACTAGCGGGAGCCCTTGAGCAGTTCTTC	CASSPPRQGLAGALEQFF
-	-	TRBV11-3	TRBJ2-3	TGTGCCAGCAGCTTAACCGACTACGCAGATACGCAGTATTTT	CASSLTDYADTQYF